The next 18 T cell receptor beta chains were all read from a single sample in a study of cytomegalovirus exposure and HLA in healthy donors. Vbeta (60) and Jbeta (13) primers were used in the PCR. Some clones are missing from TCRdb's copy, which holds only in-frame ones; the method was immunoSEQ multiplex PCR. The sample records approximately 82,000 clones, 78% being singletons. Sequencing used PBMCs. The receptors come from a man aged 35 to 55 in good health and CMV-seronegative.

The CDR3 protein is CASSQNGQSGANVLTF. The CDR3 DNA follows: TGTGCCAGCAGCCAAAATGGACAATCTGGGGCCAACGTCCTGACTTTC. The V and J genes are TRBV7-3 and TRBJ2-6; D might be TRBD1 (5 bases). Trimming cost V 5 bases and J 1 base, with 12 bases left between them. Germline V CDR1 and CDR2: SGHTA, FQGTGA. This CDR3 is built from 16 residues.

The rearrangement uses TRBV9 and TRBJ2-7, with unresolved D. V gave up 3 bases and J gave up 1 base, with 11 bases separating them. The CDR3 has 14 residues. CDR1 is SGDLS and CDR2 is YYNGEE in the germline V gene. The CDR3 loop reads CASSGDIGSYEQYF. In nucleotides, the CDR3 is TGTGCCAGCAGCGGCGACATTGGTTCCTACGAGCAGTACTTC. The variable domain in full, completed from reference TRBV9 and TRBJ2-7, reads DSGVTQTPKHLITATGQRVTLRCSPRSGDLSVYWYQQSLDQGLQFLIQYYNGEERAKGNILERFSAQQFPDLHSELNLSSLELGDSALYFCASSGDIGSYEQYFGPGTRLTVT.

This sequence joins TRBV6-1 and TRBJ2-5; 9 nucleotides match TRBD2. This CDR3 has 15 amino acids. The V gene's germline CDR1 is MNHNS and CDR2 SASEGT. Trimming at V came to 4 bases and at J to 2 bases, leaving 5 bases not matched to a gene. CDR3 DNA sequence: TGTGCCAGCAGTGCGCTGACTAGCGGACAAGAGACCCAGTACTTC. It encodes CASSALTSGQETQYF.

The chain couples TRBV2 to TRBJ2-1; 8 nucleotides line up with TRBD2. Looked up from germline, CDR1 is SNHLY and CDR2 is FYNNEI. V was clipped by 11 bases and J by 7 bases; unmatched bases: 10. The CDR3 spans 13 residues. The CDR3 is CAYQGLGSNEQFF. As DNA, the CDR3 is TGTGCCTACCAGGGACTAGGTTCGAATGAGCAGTTCTTC.

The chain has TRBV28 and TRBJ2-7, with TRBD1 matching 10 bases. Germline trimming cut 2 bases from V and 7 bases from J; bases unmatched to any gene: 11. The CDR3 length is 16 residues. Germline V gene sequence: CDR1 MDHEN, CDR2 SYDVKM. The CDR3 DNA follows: TGTGCCAGCAGTTTAGGCTCGCGACAGGGGGCGGGGGAGCAGTACTTC. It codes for CASSLGSRQGAGEQYF.

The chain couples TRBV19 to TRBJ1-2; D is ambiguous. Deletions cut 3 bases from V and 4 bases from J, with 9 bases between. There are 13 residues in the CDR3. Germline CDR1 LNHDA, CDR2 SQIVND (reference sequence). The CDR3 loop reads CASSMGLPYGYTF. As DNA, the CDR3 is TGTGCCAGTAGTATGGGCCTTCCCTATGGCTACACCTTC.

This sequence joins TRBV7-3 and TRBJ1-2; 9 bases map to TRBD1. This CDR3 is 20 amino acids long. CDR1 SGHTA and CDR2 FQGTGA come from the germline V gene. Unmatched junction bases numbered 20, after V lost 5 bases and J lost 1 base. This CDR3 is CASSPGTGLGMGRSNYGYTF. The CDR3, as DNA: TGTGCCAGCAGCCCCGGGACAGGGTTAGGGATGGGCCGAAGTAACTATGGCTACACCTTC.

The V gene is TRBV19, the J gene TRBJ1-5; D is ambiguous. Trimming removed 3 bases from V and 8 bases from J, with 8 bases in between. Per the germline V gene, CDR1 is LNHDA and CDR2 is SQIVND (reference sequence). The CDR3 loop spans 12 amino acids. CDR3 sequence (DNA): TGTGCCAGTAGTATTCCGCGGGAGCCCCAGCATTTT. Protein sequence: CASSIPREPQHF.

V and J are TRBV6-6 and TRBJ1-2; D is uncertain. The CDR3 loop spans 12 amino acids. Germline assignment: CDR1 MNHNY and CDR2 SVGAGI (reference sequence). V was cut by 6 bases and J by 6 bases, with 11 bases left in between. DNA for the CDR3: TGTGCCAGCAGCTTGCATGGAGATGGCTACACCTTC. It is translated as CASSLHGDGYTF.

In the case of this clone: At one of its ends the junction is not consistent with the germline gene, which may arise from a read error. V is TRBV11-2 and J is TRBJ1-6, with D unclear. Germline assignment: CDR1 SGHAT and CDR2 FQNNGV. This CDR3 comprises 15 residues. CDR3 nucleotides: TGTGCCAGCAGCGTAGACACCCCCGGGAATTCACCCCTCCACTTT. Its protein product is CASSVDTPGNSPLHF.

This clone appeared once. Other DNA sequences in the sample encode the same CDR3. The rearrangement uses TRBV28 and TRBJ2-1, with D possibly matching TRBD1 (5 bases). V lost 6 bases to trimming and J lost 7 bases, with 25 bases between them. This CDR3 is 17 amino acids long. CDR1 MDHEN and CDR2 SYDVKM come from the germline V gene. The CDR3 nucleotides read TGTGCCAGCAGCTACGCTTACTGGCAGGGCATGAGGAATGAGCAGTTCTTC. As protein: CASSYAYWQGMRNEQFF.

This CDR3 is CASSPWTGGNYEQYF. As DNA, the CDR3 is TGTGCCAGCAGCCCTTGGACAGGGGGCAACTACGAGCAGTACTTC. The chain links TRBV11-2 to TRBJ2-7; 11 positions agree with TRBD1. This CDR3 is 15 amino acids long. Looked up from germline, CDR1 is SGHAT and CDR2 is FQNNGV. V shed 5 bases, J shed 3 bases, and the junction held 6 bases outside the gene matches.

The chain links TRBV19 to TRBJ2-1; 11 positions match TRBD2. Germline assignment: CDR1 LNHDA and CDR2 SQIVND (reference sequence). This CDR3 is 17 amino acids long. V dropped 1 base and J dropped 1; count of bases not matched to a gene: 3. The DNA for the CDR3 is TGTGCCAGTAGTATAGTGACTAGCGGGACTTCCTACAATGAGCAGTTCTTC. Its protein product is CASSIVTSGTSYNEQFF. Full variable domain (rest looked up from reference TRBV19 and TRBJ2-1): DGGITQSPKYLFRKEGQNVTLSCEQNLNHDAMYWYRQDPGQGLRLIYYSQIVNDFQKGDIAEGYSVSREKKESFPLTVTSAQKNPTAFYLCASSIVTSGTSYNEQFFGPGTRLTVL.

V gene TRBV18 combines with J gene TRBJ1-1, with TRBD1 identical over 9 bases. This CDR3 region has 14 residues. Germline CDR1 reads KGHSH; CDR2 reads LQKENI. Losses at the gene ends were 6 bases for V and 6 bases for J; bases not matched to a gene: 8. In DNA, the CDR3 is TGTGCCAGCTCGAGGGACAGGGATGTCGCTGAAGCTTTCTTT. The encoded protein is CASSRDRDVAEAFF.

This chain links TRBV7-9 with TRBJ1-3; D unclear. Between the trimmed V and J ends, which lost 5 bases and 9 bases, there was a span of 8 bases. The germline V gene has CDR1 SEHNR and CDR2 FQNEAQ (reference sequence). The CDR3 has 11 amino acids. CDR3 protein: CASSVVGTIYF. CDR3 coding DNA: TGTGCCAGCAGCGTGGTCGGCACCATATATTTT.

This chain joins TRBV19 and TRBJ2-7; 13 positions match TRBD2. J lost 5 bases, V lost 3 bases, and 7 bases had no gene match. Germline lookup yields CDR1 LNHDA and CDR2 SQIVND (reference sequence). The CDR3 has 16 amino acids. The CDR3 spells CASSILGTSGKDEQYF. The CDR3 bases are TGTGCCAGTAGTATCCTCGGGACTAGCGGGAAAGACGAGCAGTACTTC.

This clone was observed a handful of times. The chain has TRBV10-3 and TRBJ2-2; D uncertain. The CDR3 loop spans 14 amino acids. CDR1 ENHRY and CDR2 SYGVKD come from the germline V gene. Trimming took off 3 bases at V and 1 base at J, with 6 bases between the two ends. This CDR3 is CAISDGRNTGELFF. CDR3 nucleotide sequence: TGTGCCATCAGTGATGGCAGGAACACCGGGGAGCTGTTTTTT.

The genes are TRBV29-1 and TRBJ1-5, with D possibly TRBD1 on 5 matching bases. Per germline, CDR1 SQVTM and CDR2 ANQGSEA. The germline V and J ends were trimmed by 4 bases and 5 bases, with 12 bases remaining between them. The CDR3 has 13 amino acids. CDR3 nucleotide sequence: TGCAGCGTTGCATTGGACATTGATCAGCCCCAGCATTTT. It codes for CSVALDIDQPQHF.